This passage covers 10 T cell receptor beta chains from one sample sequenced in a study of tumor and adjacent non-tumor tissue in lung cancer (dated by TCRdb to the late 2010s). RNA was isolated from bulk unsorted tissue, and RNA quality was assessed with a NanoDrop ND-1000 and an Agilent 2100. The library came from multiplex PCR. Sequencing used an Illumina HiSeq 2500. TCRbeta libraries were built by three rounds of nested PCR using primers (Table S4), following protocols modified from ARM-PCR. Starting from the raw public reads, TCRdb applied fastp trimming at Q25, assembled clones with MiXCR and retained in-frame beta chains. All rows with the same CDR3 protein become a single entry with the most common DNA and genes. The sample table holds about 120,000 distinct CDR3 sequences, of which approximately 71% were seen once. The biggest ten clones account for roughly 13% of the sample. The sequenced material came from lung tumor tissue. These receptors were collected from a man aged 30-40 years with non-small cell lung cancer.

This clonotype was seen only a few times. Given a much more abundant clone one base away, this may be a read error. The CDR3 region has the DNA TGTGCCAGCAGCTTAGACCTAGCGGGTTACGTTGAGCAGTTCTTC. Translating it yields CASSLDLAGYVEQFF. The chain links TRBV11-3 to TRBJ2-1, with TRBD2 identical over 8 bases. The CDR3 totals 15 residues. V lost 0 bases to trimming and J lost 9 bases; unmatched junction nucleotides: 7. Germline values: CDR1 SGHNT, CDR2 YENEEA.

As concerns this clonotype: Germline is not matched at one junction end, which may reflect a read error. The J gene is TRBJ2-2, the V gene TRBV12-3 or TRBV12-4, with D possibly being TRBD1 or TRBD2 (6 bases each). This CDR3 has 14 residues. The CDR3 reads CVSRREGDTRELFF. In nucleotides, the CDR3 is TGTGTCAGCAGGCGGGAAGGGGACACCCGGGAGCTGTTTTTT.

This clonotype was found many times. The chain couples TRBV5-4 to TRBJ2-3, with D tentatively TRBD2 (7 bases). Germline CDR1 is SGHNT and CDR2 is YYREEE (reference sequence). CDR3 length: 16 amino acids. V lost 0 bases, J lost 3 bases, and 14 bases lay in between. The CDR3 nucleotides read TGTGCCAGCAGCTTGGCGGGGGGCGCAAGAACAGATACGCAGTATTTT. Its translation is CASSLAGGARTDTQYF.

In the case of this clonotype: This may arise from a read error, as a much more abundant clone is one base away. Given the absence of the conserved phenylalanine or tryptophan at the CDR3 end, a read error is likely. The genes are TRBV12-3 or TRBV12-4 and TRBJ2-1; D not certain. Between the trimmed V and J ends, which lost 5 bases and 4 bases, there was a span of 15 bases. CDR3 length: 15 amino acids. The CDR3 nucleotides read TGTGCCAGCAGTCCGTGGGCGGACCCTTACAATGAGCAGTTCGTC. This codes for CASSPWADPYNEQFV.

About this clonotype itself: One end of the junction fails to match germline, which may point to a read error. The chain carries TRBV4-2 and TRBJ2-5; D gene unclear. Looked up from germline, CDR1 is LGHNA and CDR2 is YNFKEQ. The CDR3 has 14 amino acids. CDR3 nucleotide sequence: TGTGGCAGCAGCCAAAAGGTCGGACAAGAGACCCAGTACTTC. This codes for CGSSQKVGQETQYF.

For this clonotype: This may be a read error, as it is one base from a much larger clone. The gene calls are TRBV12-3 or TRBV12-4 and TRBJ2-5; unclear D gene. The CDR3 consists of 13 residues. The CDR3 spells CTSSLTRQETQYF. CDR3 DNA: TGTACCAGCAGCCTTACGCGGCAAGAGACCCAGTACTTC.

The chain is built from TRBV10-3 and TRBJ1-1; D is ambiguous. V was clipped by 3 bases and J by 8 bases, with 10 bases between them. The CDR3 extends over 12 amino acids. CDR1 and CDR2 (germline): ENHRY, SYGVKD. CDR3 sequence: CAISDSTTEAFF. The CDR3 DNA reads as TGTGCCATCAGTGACTCGACCACCGAAGCTTTCTTT.

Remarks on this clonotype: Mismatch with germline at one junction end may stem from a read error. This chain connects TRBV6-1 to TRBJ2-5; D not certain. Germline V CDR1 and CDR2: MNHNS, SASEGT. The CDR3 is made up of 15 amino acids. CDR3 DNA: TGTGCCAGCAGTGAATACCGGCGGACCCAAGAGACCCGGTACTTC. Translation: CASSEYRRTQETRYF.

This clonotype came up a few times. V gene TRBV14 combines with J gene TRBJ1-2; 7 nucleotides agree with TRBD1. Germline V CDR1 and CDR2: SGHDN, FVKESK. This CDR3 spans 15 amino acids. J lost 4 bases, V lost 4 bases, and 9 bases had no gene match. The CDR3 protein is CASSPLGQVGYGYTF. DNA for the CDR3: TGTGCCAGCAGCCCTCTCGGACAGGTGGGCTATGGCTACACCTTC.

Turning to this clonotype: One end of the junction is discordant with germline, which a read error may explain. CDR3 DNA sequence: TGTGTCAGCAGCTTAGGGGACGGAAGCTACGAGCAGTACTTC. This translates into CVSSLGDGSYEQYF. The chain is built from TRBV11-2 and TRBJ2-7; D assignment may be TRBD1 or TRBD2 (5 bases each). Germline V gene lookup returns CDR1 SGHAT and CDR2 FQNNGV. This CDR3 contains 14 residues.